This TCR beta chain was captured by sequencing in a study of blood T cell repertoires in COVID-19. The V and J ends lost 6 bases and 2 bases, in that order; junction bases with no gene match: 5. The germline V gene encodes CDR1 LNHDA and CDR2 SQIVND (reference sequence). There are 14 residues in the CDR3. Here immunoSEQ multiplex PCR was the method, and the copy in TCRdb shows in-frame clones only, minus some. The table shows some 150,000 clones, with over 80% occurring only once. The sequence came from a woman in her 70s with acute or convalescent COVID-19. The chain recombines TRBV19 with TRBJ2-7; 9 bases map to TRBD1. Input material: peripheral blood. The chain's CDR3 is CASREDRGTYEQYF. The CDR3 nucleotides are TGTGCCAGTAGAGAGGACAGGGGAACCTACGAGCAGTACTTC.